The 8 T cell receptor beta chains below all came from one sample that was sequenced in a study of OX40 agonist ivuxolimab in advanced cancers. Profiling relied on immunoSEQ multiplex PCR, and the TCRdb table lists in-frame clones only, not all of them. The data hold over 55,000 clones, with 80% to 95% observed a single time. The sample consisted of CD4+ or CD8+ T cells sorted from blood, taken in a trial of the OX40 agonist ivuxolimab. These receptors all come from an adult with an advanced solid tumor such as melanoma, head and neck, liver or kidney cancer.

This clone showed up just once. The genes are TRBV11-2 and TRBJ2-1; 13 bases are a match to TRBD2. The CDR3 consists of 15 residues. Germline V gene data show CDR1 as SGHAT and CDR2 as FQNNGV. The V gene end was trimmed by 2 bases and the J gene end by 9 bases; junction bases not matched to a gene: 4. CDR3: CASSLMGLAGTEQFF. CDR3 bases: TGTGCCAGCAGCTTAATGGGACTAGCGGGGACTGAGCAGTTCTTC.

The chain is built from TRBV30 and TRBJ2-7, with D perhaps matching TRBD2 (5 bases). CDR1 and CDR2 from the germline V gene are GTSNPN and SVGIG (reference sequence). V lost 4 bases and J lost 5, with 15 bases in between. The CDR3 length is 13 residues. DNA for the CDR3: TGTGCCTGGATGTCCGGGAATTCCCACGAGCAGTACTTC. Translating gives CAWMSGNSHEQYF.

This clone was detected only a few times. The V gene is TRBV7-9, the J gene TRBJ1-1, with D possibly matching TRBD1 (5 bases). The ends were cut back, 3 bases at V and 3 bases at J, with 20 bases in the middle. CDR1 and CDR2 (germline): SEHNR, FQNEAQ (reference sequence). The CDR3 runs 17 residues. The CDR3 loop is CASSFGGPGRVDTEAFF. In DNA form, the CDR3 reads TGTGCCAGCAGCTTCGGTGGACCGGGGCGGGTGGACACTGAAGCTTTCTTT. The entire variable domain, with the rest obtained from reference TRBV7-9 and TRBJ1-1, is as follows: DTGVSQNPRHKITKRGQNVTFRCDPISEHNRLYWYRQTLGQGPEFLTYFQNEAQLEKSRLLSDRFSAERPKGSFSTLEIQRTEQGDSAMYLCASSFGGPGRVDTEAFFGQGTRLTVV.

The V gene is TRBV6-1, the J gene TRBJ1-6, with a tentative D call TRBD1 (6 bases). CDR3 size: 13 residues. V was trimmed by 4 bases and J by 7 bases, leaving 8 bases between them. Germline CDR1 MNHNS, CDR2 SASEGT. CDR3 in DNA: TGTGCCAGCAGTGGACAGGCGAATTCACCCCTCCACTTT. It yields the protein CASSGQANSPLHF.

This clone was recorded once. This chain uses TRBV2 with TRBJ1-2; D may be TRBD1 (5 bases). Looked up from germline, CDR1 is SNHLY and CDR2 is FYNNEI. Trimming cost V 5 bases and J 5 bases, with 15 bases left between them. This CDR3 has 14 residues. CDR3 amino acids: CASSSRARGYGYTF. CDR3 bases: TGTGCCAGCAGTTCCAGGGCCCGGGGGTATGGCTACACCTTC.

The chain has TRBV7-9 and TRBJ1-5; tentative D call: TRBD1 (6 bases). The ends were cut back, 5 bases at V and 4 bases at J, with 9 bases in the middle. CDR1 is SEHNR and CDR2 is FQNEAQ in the germline V gene (reference sequence). This CDR3 has 13 amino acids. The CDR3 is CASSRGTNQPQHF. The CDR3 bases are TGTGCCAGCAGCCGAGGGACAAATCAGCCCCAGCATTTT.

This chain uses TRBV5-4 with TRBJ2-3; perhaps TRBD2 as D (5 bases). The length of the CDR3 is 13 residues. Trimming left V 4 bases short and J 8 bases short, with 14 bases between. Germline V gives CDR1 SGHNT, CDR2 YYREEE (reference sequence). The CDR3 DNA reads as TGTGCCAGCAGCCCCCGCGGTGGGAGTACGCAGTATTTT. Amino acid sequence: CASSPRGGSTQYF.

The genes are TRBV6-5 and TRBJ2-2, with D possibly TRBD1 on 6 matching bases. Germline assignment: CDR1 MNHEY and CDR2 SVGAGI. The CDR3 runs 15 residues. V was cut by 2 bases and J by 3 bases, with 10 bases left in between. The DNA for the CDR3 is TGTGCCAGCAGTTACAGGGGGATCGACACCGGGGAGCTGTTTTTT. Translated: CASSYRGIDTGELFF.